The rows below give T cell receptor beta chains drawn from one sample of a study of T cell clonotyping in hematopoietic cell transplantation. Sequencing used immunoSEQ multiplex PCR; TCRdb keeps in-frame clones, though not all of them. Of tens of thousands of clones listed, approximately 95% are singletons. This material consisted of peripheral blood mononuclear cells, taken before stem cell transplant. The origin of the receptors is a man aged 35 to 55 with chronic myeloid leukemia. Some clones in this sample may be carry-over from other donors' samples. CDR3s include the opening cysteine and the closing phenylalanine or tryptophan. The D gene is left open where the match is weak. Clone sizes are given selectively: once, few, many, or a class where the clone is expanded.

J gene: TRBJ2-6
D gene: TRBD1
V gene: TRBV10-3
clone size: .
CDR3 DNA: TGTGCCATCACCGGGACAGGGGGCGCTGGGGCCAACGTCCTGACTTTC
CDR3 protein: CAITGTGGAGANVLTF

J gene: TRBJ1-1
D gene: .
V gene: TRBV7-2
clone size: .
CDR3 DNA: TGTGCCAGCAGCGTTGATGGGGATAAGAACACTGAAGCTTTCTTT
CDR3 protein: CASSVDGDKNTEAFF

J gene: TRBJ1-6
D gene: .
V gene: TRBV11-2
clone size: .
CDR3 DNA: TGTGCCAGCAGCTTAGATAACGCTGCTGGGGAAACTTCACCCCTCCACTTT
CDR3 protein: CASSLDNAAGETSPLHF

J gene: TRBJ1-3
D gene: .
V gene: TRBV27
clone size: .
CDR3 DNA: TGTGCCAGCAGTTTATCGGCCGGGTCTCAAAACACCATATATTTT
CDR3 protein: CASSLSAGSQNTIYF

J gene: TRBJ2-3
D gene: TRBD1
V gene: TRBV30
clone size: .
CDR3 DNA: TGTGCCTGGACCAGGGGGCTTACAGATACGCAGTATTTT
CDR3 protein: CAWTRGLTDTQYF

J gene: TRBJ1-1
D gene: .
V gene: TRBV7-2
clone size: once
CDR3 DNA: TGTGCCAGCAGCTTAGAAGGGGGGCGCCACACTGAAGCTTTCTTT
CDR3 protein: CASSLEGGRHTEAFF

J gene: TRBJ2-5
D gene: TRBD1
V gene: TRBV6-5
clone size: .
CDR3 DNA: TGTGCCAGCAGCCCGACGAGGACAGGGGGTGAGACCCAGTACTTC
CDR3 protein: CASSPTRTGGETQYF

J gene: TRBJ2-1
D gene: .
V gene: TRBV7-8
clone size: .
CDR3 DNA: TGTGCCAGCAGCCCCAATCAGGAGCAGTTCTTC
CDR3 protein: CASSPNQEQFF

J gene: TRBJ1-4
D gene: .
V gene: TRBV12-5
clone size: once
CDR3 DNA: TGTGCTAGTGGTTCCCGACTTGAAAAACTGTTTTTT
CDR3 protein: CASGSRLEKLFF

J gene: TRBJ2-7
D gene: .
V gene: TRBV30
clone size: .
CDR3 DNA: TGTGCCTGGAGTGTAAAAGGGGCGGGGGAGCAGTACTTC
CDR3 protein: CAWSVKGAGEQYF